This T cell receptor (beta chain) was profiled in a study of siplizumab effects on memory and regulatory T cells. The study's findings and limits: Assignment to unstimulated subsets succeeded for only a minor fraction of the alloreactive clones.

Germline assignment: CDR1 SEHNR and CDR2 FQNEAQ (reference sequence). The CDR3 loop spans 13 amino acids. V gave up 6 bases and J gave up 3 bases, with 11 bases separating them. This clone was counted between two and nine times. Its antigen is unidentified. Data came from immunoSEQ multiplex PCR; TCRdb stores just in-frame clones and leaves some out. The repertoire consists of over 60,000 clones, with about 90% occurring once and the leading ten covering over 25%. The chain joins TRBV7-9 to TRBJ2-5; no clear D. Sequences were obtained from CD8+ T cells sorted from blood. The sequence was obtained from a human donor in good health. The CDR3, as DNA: TGTGCCAGCAGAAGGGCCGAAGAAGAGACCCAGTACTTC. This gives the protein CASRRAEEETQYF. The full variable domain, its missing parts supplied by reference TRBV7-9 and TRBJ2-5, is DTGVSQNPRHKITKRGQNVTFRCDPISEHNRLYWYRQTLGQGPEFLTYFQNEAQLEKSRLLSDRFSAERPKGSFSTLEIQRTEQGDSAMYLCASRRAEEETQYFGPGTRLLVL.